This TCR beta chain appears in the sequencing data of a study of shared clonotypes between healthy human individuals. Points from the study as a whole: Across subsets, estimated richness was generally greater for naive than for memory populations.

Method: immunoSEQ multiplex PCR; TCRdb's copy keeps in-frame clones and lacks some. The sample yields around 1.6 million clones, 95% to 99% seen once. Remarks on this clone: What it binds is unknown.

The source of this sequence is a man aged 30 to 39 in good health. Source material: naive CD4+ T cells sorted from blood. The sample's subset: CD45RA+ positively selected.

The DNA for the CDR3 is TGTGCCAGTAGGTTTCGGGGACTAGCGGGAGGGTCCAATGAGCAGTTCTTC. This encodes CASRFRGLAGGSNEQFF. The chain has TRBV19 and TRBJ2-1, with 16 bases identical to TRBD2. Germline trimming cut 6 bases from V and 6 bases from J; bases unmatched to any gene: 8. Looked up from germline, CDR1 is LNHDA and CDR2 is SQIVND (reference sequence). CDR3 length equals 17 residues.